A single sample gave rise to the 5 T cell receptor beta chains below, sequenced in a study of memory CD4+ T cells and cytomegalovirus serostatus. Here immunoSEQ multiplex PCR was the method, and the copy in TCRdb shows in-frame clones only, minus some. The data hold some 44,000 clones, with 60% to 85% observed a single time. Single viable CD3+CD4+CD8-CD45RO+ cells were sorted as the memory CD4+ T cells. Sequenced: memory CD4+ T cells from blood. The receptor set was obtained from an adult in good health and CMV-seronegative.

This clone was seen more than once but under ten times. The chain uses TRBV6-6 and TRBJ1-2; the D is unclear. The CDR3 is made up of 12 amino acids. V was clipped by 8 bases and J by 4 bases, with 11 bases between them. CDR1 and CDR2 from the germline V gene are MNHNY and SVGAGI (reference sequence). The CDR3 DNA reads TGTGCCAGCTTCGGTCCGGGCTATGGCTACACCTTC. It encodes CASFGPGYGYTF.

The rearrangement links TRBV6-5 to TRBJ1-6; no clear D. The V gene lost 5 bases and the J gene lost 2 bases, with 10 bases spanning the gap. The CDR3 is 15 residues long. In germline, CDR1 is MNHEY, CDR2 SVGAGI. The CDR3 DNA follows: TGTGCCAGCAGTAAACCATGGACCTATAATTCACCCCTCCACTTT. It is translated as CASSKPWTYNSPLHF.

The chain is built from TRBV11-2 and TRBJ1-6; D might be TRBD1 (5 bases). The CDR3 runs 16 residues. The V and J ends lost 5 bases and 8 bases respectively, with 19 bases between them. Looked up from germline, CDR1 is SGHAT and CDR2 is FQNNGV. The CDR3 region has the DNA TGTGCCAGCAGCCCGTTGCAGGGTGGATCCTATTCACCCCTCCACTTT. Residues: CASSPLQGGSYSPLHF. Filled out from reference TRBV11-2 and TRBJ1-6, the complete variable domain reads EAGVAQSPRYKIIEKRQSVAFWCNPISGHATLYWYQQILGQGPKLLIQFQNNGVVDDSQLPKDRFSAERLKGVDSTLKIQPAKLEDSAVYLCASSPLQGGSYSPLHFGNGTRLTVT.

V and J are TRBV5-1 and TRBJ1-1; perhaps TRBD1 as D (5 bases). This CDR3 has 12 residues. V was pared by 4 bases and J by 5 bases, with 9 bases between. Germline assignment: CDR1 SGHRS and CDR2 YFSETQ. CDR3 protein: CASSRGRTEAFF. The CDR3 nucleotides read TGCGCCAGCAGCCGGGGGAGGACTGAAGCTTTCTTT.

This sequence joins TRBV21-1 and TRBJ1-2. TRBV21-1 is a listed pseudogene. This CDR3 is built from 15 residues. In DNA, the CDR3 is TGTGCCAGCAGCAAAATGCCCCCCAGCGACGGTGGCTACACCTTC. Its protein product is CASSKMPPSDGGYTF.